These T cell receptor beta chains were read from a single sample in a study of blood T cell repertoires in COVID-19. Method: immunoSEQ multiplex PCR; TCRdb's copy keeps in-frame clones and lacks some. The sample has about 280,000 clones; 89% are singletons. Sequencing input: peripheral blood. The receptors derive from a middle-aged woman who had recovered from COVID-19. The conserved cysteine and the conserved F or W are not part of the CDR3 here. The order of the fields is CDR3 length, V gene, J gene, CDR3 protein.

>11|TRBV9|TRBJ2-1
ASSERGYNEQF
>13|TRBV14|TRBJ1-2
ASSQEPGQNYGYT
>12|TRBV12-2|TRBJ2-1
ASRLALPYNEQF
>16|TRBV7-8|TRBJ2-2
ASSPQGWGRVDTGELF
>15|TRBV21-1|TRBJ1-3
ASSKVPRQLDGNTIY
>11|TRBV30|TRBJ2-1
AWISPARNEQF
>12|TRBV6-5|TRBJ2-5
ASRPGQGWKTQY
>11|TRBV11-3|TRBJ2-1
ASSLAIYNEQF
>12|TRBV24-1|TRBJ1-3
ATSEGTGENTIY
>14|TRBV9|TRBJ1-3
ASSDRDRNSGNTIY
>16|TRBV18|TRBJ2-1
ASFPGTSGRATWYEQF
>16|TRBV4-1|TRBJ2-7
ASSQDWSSGRVPYEQY
>12|TRBV6-6|TRBJ2-3
ASTGTVYTDTQY
>15|TRBV9|TRBJ2-1
ASSVAILASGDNEQF
>12|TRBV5-4|TRBJ2-5
ASSLQGVQETQY
>17|TRBV7-3|TRBJ2-6
ASSLKEGSTDSGANVLT
>11|TRBV23-1|TRBJ2-7
ASPPGQPYEQY
>13|TRBV6-6|TRBJ1-6
ASSYGQGDNSPLH
>13|TRBV7-8|TRBJ2-1
ASSLVGSSYNEQF
>12|TRBV19|TRBJ1-4
ASNLGRGNEKLF
>12|TRBV7-8|TRBJ2-3
ASSLPTGTDTQY
>9|TRBV29-1|TRBJ1-4
SVHSNEKLF
>9|TRBV7-9|TRBJ1-1
ASSMRTEAF
>14|TRBV7-9|TRBJ1-1
ASSLVGKGVNTEAF
>14|TRBV3-1/TRBV3-2|TRBJ2-2
ASSQEALRAAGELF
>14|TRBV7-9|TRBJ2-1
ASSLAGLAGGNEQF
>12|TRBV28|TRBJ1-4
ASSNFRTNEKLF
>16|TRBV6-2/TRBV6-3|TRBJ2-2
ASSDPYDRWGNTGELF
>13|TRBV7-3|TRBJ1-1
ASSLSGRLNTEAF
>12|TRBV1|TRBJ2-7
TSSQGGSPYEQY
>12|TRBV5-1|TRBJ2-3
ASSLAQGADTQY
>14|TRBV5-1|TRBJ2-1
ASSGRTGDNYNEQF
>12|TRBV20-1|TRBJ2-7
SASLAGVSYEQY
>14|TRBV18|TRBJ2-7
ASSPPGTSGSYEQY
>13|TRBV24-1|TRBJ2-7
ATSDSSHRVGEQY
>9|TRBV19|TRBJ1-2
ASSGVYGYT
>11|TRBV6-1|TRBJ1-1
ASSEASGSKAF
>12|TRBV5-5|TRBJ1-3
ASSLVGDGNTIY
>14|TRBV10-1|TRBJ2-1
ALRLAGSFSYNEQF
>13|TRBV19|TRBJ2-1
ASSMGSGGYNEQF
>13|TRBV18|TRBJ1-1
ASSPQGAMNTEAF
>11|TRBV19|TRBJ1-5
ASSPQAGQPQH
>13|TRBV4-2|TRBJ2-2
ASSPLDRNTGELF
>13|TRBV27|TRBJ2-7
ASSLSRQGNHEQY
>16|TRBV18|TRBJ2-7
ASSATGGGGGPPYEQY
>12|TRBV5-1|TRBJ2-7
ASSPGDSSYEQY
>12|TRBV23-1|TRBJ2-2
ASSQKTGTGELF
>12|TRBV27|TRBJ1-4
ASSPVATNEKLF
>14|TRBV30|TRBJ2-5
AWSVPFLDRQETQY
>14|TRBV9|TRBJ2-1
ASSVVHGRKLDEQF
>12|TRBV28|TRBJ2-7
ASDRRGQGGEQY
>13|TRBV28|TRBJ2-3
ASNLNRADPDTQY
>11|TRBV12-3/TRBV12-4|TRBJ2-2
ASSGDPNGELF
>12|TRBV28|TRBJ2-2
ASSPRLHTGELF
>14|TRBV11-2|TRBJ2-3
ASSIHRQGSTDTQY
>12|TRBV25-1|TRBJ2-3
ASSEYSLADTQY
>14|TRBV3-1/TRBV3-2|TRBJ1-6
ASSFRDRGFNSPLH
>15|TRBV28|TRBJ2-1
ASSLGGASGRANEQF
>12|TRBV30|TRBJ2-7
AWSVPGSNYEQY